This entry lists 25 T cell receptor beta chains sequenced from one sample in a study of blood T cell repertoires in COVID-19. Libraries were prepared by immunoSEQ multiplex PCR; TCRdb keeps only in-frame clonotypes and omits some of them. The sample lists some 140,000 clones, 70% to 85% seen once, with approximately 4% in the top ten. Sequenced input: peripheral blood. Every receptor here comes from a man aged 60-69 years with acute or convalescent COVID-19.

The chain is built from TRBV30 and TRBJ1-6, with TRBD1 identical over 9 bases. V was clipped by 5 bases and J by 9 bases; unmatched bases: 8. CDR3 length: 14 residues. CDR1 is GTSNPN and CDR2 is SVGIG in the germline V gene (reference sequence). In nucleotides, the CDR3 is TGTGCCTGGCAAACGGGACAGGGACGTTCACCCCTCCACTTT. Its translation is CAWQTGQGRSPLHF.

The table lists this clone with many counts. The rearrangement uses TRBV4-2 and TRBJ2-2; 7 nucleotides align to TRBD1. With V trimmed by 4 bases and J by 4 bases, 9 bases remained unmatched. Germline V gene data show CDR1 as LGHNA and CDR2 as YNFKEQ. CDR3 length equals 16 residues. The CDR3 spells CASSPPGGVSTGELFF. Here the CDR3 DNA reads TGTGCCAGCAGCCCCCCAGGGGGAGTGAGCACCGGGGAGCTGTTTTTT.

The chain is built from TRBV3-1 (or the pseudogene TRBV3-2) and TRBJ2-3; no reliable D call. The germline V gene has CDR1 LGHDT and CDR2 YNNKEL (reference sequence). The V end was cut by 4 bases, the J end by 1 base, with 9 bases between. The CDR3 is 14 amino acids. CDR3 sequence: CASSPSYGTDTQYF. The CDR3 DNA sequence: TGTGCCAGCAGCCCGTCCTACGGCACAGATACGCAGTATTTT.

The rearrangement links TRBV29-1 to TRBJ2-5, with D perhaps matching TRBD1 (6 bases). Trimming removed 7 bases at V and 5 bases at J, with 17 bases between. The CDR3 sequence is 13 residues long. Germline CDR1 is SQVTM and CDR2 is ANQGSEA. The CDR3 reads CSGETGLGETQYF. CDR3 DNA sequence: TGCAGCGGGGAAACAGGGCTCGGGGAGACCCAGTACTTC.

CDR3 amino acids: CASVRDRAPETQYF. CDR3 bases: TGTGCCTCCGTACGGGACAGGGCCCCAGAGACCCAGTACTTC. This sequence joins TRBV2 and TRBJ2-5; TRBD1 matches at 9 bases. The CDR3 spans 14 residues. The germline CDR1 and CDR2 sequences are SNHLY and FYNNEI. J lost 4 bases, V lost 11 bases, and 11 bases had no gene match.

V is TRBV6-5 and J is TRBJ1-5; D uncertain. Germline V CDR1 and CDR2: MNHEY, SVGAGI. The CDR3 spans 14 residues. V was cut by 11 bases and J by 1 base, with 15 bases left in between. This CDR3 reads CAAQGRRSNQPQHF. CDR3 DNA sequence: TGTGCCGCACAAGGGAGGAGGAGCAATCAGCCCCAGCATTTT.

The J gene is TRBJ2-2, the V gene TRBV7-3, with D possibly being TRBD2 (6 bases). CDR3 length equals 14 residues. V was clipped by 2 bases and J by 3 bases, with 7 bases between them. Germline values: CDR1 SGHTA, CDR2 FQGTGA. The CDR3 loop is CASSLWGDTGELFF. The CDR3 nucleotides read TGTGCCAGCAGCTTATGGGGGGACACCGGGGAGCTGTTTTTT.

The rearrangement uses TRBV7-2 and TRBJ2-6, with 7 nucleotides matching TRBD1. This CDR3 is built from 19 residues. Per germline, CDR1 SGHTA and CDR2 FQGNSA. V lost 6 bases and J lost 0; bases outside the gene matches: 14. CDR3 sequence: CASSRPSGQPSSGANVLTF. The CDR3 DNA is TGTGCCAGCAGTCGGCCCTCGGGACAGCCGAGCTCTGGGGCCAACGTCCTGACTTTC.

This chain joins TRBV6-4 and TRBJ2-1; tentative D call: TRBD2 (8 bases). The CDR3 contains 15 residues. Germline V CDR1 and CDR2: MRHNA, SNTAGT. V was shortened by 6 bases and J by 8 bases, with 20 bases between the two germline ends. The CDR3 coding sequence is TGTGCCAGCAGGGGGACAGCGGGAGTGGGCGATGAGCAGTTCTTC. This translates into CASRGTAGVGDEQFF.

The chain links TRBV24-1 to TRBJ2-1, with a possible D match to TRBD2 (6 bases). The CDR3 runs to 14 residues. The germline gives CDR1 KGHDR, CDR2 SFDVKD. The V and J ends lost 5 bases and 7 bases respectively, with 14 bases between them. CDR3: CATSGGGAPNEQFF. The CDR3 nucleotides are TGTGCCACCAGTGGAGGCGGGGCCCCAAATGAGCAGTTCTTC.

The chain joins TRBV28 to TRBJ1-2; 7 nucleotides line up with TRBD1. CDR1 is MDHEN and CDR2 is SYDVKM in the germline V gene. The CDR3 sequence is 16 residues long. J was trimmed by 4 bases and V by 5 bases; bases with no gene match: 13. This CDR3 is CASSPVKGASGYGYTF. The CDR3 bases are TGTGCCAGCAGTCCCGTAAAGGGGGCCTCGGGCTATGGCTACACCTTC.

The gene calls are TRBV11-2 and TRBJ1-1; D is unclear. The V end was cut by 1 base, the J end by 0 bases, with 3 bases between. Germline CDR1 is SGHAT and CDR2 is FQNNGV. The CDR3 has 13 residues. CDR3 nucleotides: TGTGCCAGCAGCTTAGCAGTGAACACTGAAGCTTTCTTT. Its protein is CASSLAVNTEAFF.

This clone turned up a few times. The V call is TRBV9, the J call TRBJ2-7; D is perhaps TRBD2 (7 bases). Trimming cost V 4 bases and J 4 bases, with 27 bases left between them. Germline lookup yields CDR1 SGDLS and CDR2 YYNGEE. The CDR3 has 18 residues. The CDR3 region has the DNA TGTGCCAGCAGCCTCCGCGCCCCCAGGGGAGGGGCTCCTTACGAGCAGTACTTC. Translation gives CASSLRAPRGGAPYEQYF.

This sequence joins TRBV6-2 or TRBV6-3 and TRBJ2-2, with 9 bases matching TRBD2. With V trimmed by 4 bases and J by 5 bases, 5 bases remained unmatched. Germline V gene data show CDR1 as MNHEY and CDR2 as SVGEGT. The CDR3 extends over 15 amino acids. The CDR3 DNA reads TGTGCCAGCAGTTCTCTGGCGGGAGGGACCGGGGAGCTGTTTTTT. Translation gives CASSSLAGGTGELFF.

V usage is TRBV11-3 and J usage is TRBJ2-5; 9 nucleotides agree with TRBD1. This CDR3 spans 14 amino acids. Trimming cost V 5 bases and J 4 bases; bases outside gene matches: 5. Germline V CDR1 and CDR2: SGHNT, YENEEA. The CDR3 is CASSQGTGIETQYF. The CDR3 nucleotides are TGTGCCAGCAGCCAAGGGACAGGGATAGAGACCCAGTACTTC.

The rearrangement links TRBV7-2 to TRBJ1-2; D possibly corresponds to TRBD1 (5 bases). Trimming cost V 0 bases and J 8 bases, with 16 bases left between them. CDR1 and CDR2 (germline): SGHTA, FQGNSA. The CDR3 length is 15 residues. CDR3 nucleotide sequence: TGTGCCAGCAGCTTAGCTTGGGGAGGGCGGACAGGCTACACCTTC. It encodes CASSLAWGGRTGYTF.

This clone showed up just once. The J gene is TRBJ2-2, the V gene TRBV5-4, with a possible D match to TRBD2 (6 bases). This CDR3 region has 16 residues. Germline CDR1 is SGHNT and CDR2 is YYREEE (reference sequence). Trimming took off 0 bases at V and 0 bases at J, with 9 bases between the two ends. CDR3 sequence: CASSLDSGANTGELFF. The CDR3 DNA reads TGTGCCAGCAGCTTGGACTCGGGAGCGAACACCGGGGAGCTGTTTTTT.

This chain joins TRBV7-2 and TRBJ2-5; 11 positions agree with TRBD2. Germline assignment: CDR1 SGHTA and CDR2 FQGNSA. This CDR3 has 15 residues. Unmatched junction bases numbered 0, after V lost 0 bases and J lost 3 bases. CDR3 amino acids: CASSLAGLAEETQYF. CDR3 nucleotides: TGTGCCAGCAGCTTAGCGGGACTAGCGGAAGAGACCCAGTACTTC.

V gene TRBV5-4 combines with J gene TRBJ2-1; D may be TRBD2 (7 bases). Germline lookup yields CDR1 SGHNT and CDR2 YYREEE (reference sequence). The CDR3 consists of 17 residues. Trimming shortened V by 4 bases and J by 6 bases, and 23 bases separated the two germline ends. The CDR3 DNA follows: TGTGCCAGCAGCGCCATTGGGGGGGGGCTTTCTTTCAATGAGCAGTTCTTC. Translating gives CASSAIGGGLSFNEQFF.

This clone was detected only once. The chain links TRBV30 to TRBJ1-1, with 8 bases matching TRBD1. V trimming: 4 bases; J trimming: 1 base; junction bases outside the gene matches: 8. CDR3 size: 15 residues. Germline V CDR1 and CDR2: GTSNPN, SVGIG (reference sequence). CDR3 coding DNA: TGTGCCTGGACCTCTCCGGGGACAGGGAACACTGAAGCTTTCTTT. Its translation is CAWTSPGTGNTEAFF.

This chain joins TRBV7-3 and TRBJ1-5, with D tentatively TRBD1 (5 bases). This CDR3 is 16 amino acids long. With 2 bases removed from V and 7 bases from J, the gap between germline ends came to 18 bases. Germline V gives CDR1 SGHTA, CDR2 FQGTGA. The DNA of the CDR3 is TGTGCCAGCAGCTTACGGGTCCCAGGACGGGGGCAGCCCCAGCATTTT. It codes for CASSLRVPGRGQPQHF.

The rearrangement links TRBV19 to TRBJ2-2; D gene ambiguous. CDR3 length: 13 residues. Germline V gene lookup returns CDR1 LNHDA and CDR2 SQIVND (reference sequence). The V gene lost 6 bases and the J gene lost 0 bases, with 5 bases spanning the gap. CDR3 in DNA: TGTGCCAGTAGCGGAGCGAACACCGGGGAGCTGTTTTTT. Encoded protein: CASSGANTGELFF.

CDR3 sequence (DNA): TGTGCCAGCAGTTTGCGGGGCAATCAGCCCCAGCATTTT. Amino acid sequence: CASSLRGNQPQHF. The V call is TRBV12-3 or TRBV12-4, the J call TRBJ1-5; D uncertain. Trimming shortened V by 3 bases and J by 2 bases, and 5 bases separated the two germline ends. The CDR3 totals 13 residues.

This chain joins TRBV9 and TRBJ2-7; D may be TRBD2 (6 bases). The CDR3 extends over 15 amino acids. The V end was cut by 3 bases, the J end by 1 base, with 14 bases between. Per the germline V gene, CDR1 is SGDLS and CDR2 is YYNGEE. Here the CDR3 DNA reads TGTGCCAGCAGCGCCGGGACTCCTTATTCCTACGAGCAGTACTTC. Amino acid sequence: CASSAGTPYSYEQYF.

This clone was detected only a few times. The chain has TRBV5-1 and TRBJ2-3; TRBD2 aligns across 8 bases. The CDR3 is 16 amino acids. Germline V lookup: CDR1 SGHRS, CDR2 YFSETQ. J was trimmed by 2 bases and V by 0 bases; bases with no gene match: 5. As DNA, the CDR3 is TGCGCCAGCAGCTTGGCCGCGACTAGCGTCACAGATACGCAGTATTTT. Its translation is CASSLAATSVTDTQYF.